This is a list of T cell receptor beta chains from one sample in a study of OX40 agonist ivuxolimab in advanced cancers. The assay was immunoSEQ multiplex PCR, and TCRdb's table has in-frame clones only and misses some. This sample has around 58,000 clones, with more than 85% found just once. Sequenced material: CD4+ or CD8+ T cells sorted from blood, taken in a trial of the OX40 agonist ivuxolimab. The receptors were sampled from an adult with an advanced solid tumor such as melanoma, head and neck, liver or kidney cancer. Both conserved end residues are part of each CDR3. The D gene is left open where the match is weak. Clone size is not always given. Where it is, it says once, few, many or a class for expanded clones.

d_call j_call v_call clone_size cdr3_nt cdr3_aa
. TRBJ2-7 TRBV11-2 . TGTGCCAGCAGCTTAGACGAGGGGGGATGGTACGAGCAGTACTTC CASSLDEGGWYEQYF
. TRBJ1-5 TRBV28 . TGTGCCAGCAGAACGACACATCCCAATCAGCCCCAGCATTTT CASRTTHPNQPQHF
. TRBJ2-7 TRBV5-4 few TGTGCCAGCAGCTTGGTGGAGAGCTACGAGCAGTACTTC CASSLVESYEQYF
TRBD1 TRBJ2-2 TRBV7-2 . TGTGCCAGCAGCTCCCCGGGCAGGGGGCAATTCGGGGAGCTGTTTTTT CASSSPGRGQFGELFF
. TRBJ1-1 TRBV5-1 . TGCGCCAGCAGCCCCTCGGGCAGGGGGAACACTGAAGCTTTCTTT CASSPSGRGNTEAFF
TRBD2 TRBJ2-1 TRBV4-1 . TGCGCCAGCAGTGTCAGCGGGAGCTCCTACAATGAGCAGTTCTTC CASSVSGSSYNEQFF
. TRBJ1-2 TRBV9 . TGTGCCAGCAGCGCTGGGGGTCAGAGGTATGGCTACACCTTC CASSAGGQRYGYTF
. TRBJ2-5 TRBV7-2 . TGTGCCAGCAGCACCCGGGACGGTAAAAAGACCCAGTACTTC CASSTRDGKKTQYF
. TRBJ2-7 TRBV5-4 . TGTGCCAGCAGCTTGCGCCCATCCTACGAGCAGTACTTC CASSLRPSYEQYF
. TRBJ2-3 TRBV10-1 . TGCGCCAGCAGTGATGGCCAGGGCTCAGATACGCAGTATTTT CASSDGQGSDTQYF
. TRBJ2-7 TRBV5-1 . TGCGCCAGCAGAATGAATGTCAGGGACGCCGAGCAGTACTTC CASRMNVRDAEQYF
. TRBJ1-2 TRBV5-5 . TGTGCCAGCAGCTCTGGTTGGGCTAACTATGGCTACACCTTC CASSSGWANYGYTF
. TRBJ2-7 TRBV5-1 . TGCGCCAGCAGCTTCATAGGGTCCTACGAGCAGTACTTC CASSFIGSYEQYF
TRBD1 TRBJ2-7 TRBV28 few TGTGCCAGCAGTTTATGGACAGGGGGGGGCTACGAGCAGTACTTC CASSLWTGGGYEQYF
TRBD1 TRBJ1-3 TRBV5-1 . TGCGCCAGCAGCTCAACAGGGGCTGGAAACACCATATATTTT CASSSTGAGNTIYF
. TRBJ2-7 TRBV19 . TGTGCCAGTAGTATAAGAGGGGACAATTCGGCTTACGAGCAGTACTTC CASSIRGDNSAYEQYF
. TRBJ2-2 TRBV6-5 few TGTGCCAGCAGAAAGGGCCGGGCCGGGGAGCTGTTTTTT CASRKGRAGELFF
TRBD2 TRBJ2-7 TRBV12-5 few TGTGCTAGTGGTTTGGGACTAGCGGGAGTCCCCGAGCAGTACTTC CASGLGLAGVPEQYF
TRBD2 TRBJ2-3 TRBV5-1 . TGCGCCAGCAGCCCTAGCGGGGGGAAGGGAGATACGCAGTATTTT CASSPSGGKGDTQYF
. TRBJ1-2 TRBV28 . TGTGCCGCCCAGGCTGGGTTCTATGGCTACACCTTC CAAQAGFYGYTF
. TRBJ1-2 TRBV19 . TGTGCCAGTACCACGACGGAGTATGGCTACACCTTC CASTTTEYGYTF
. TRBJ1-1 TRBV6-5 . TGTGCCAGCAGCCGGGTCGGGGTCGCTGAAGCTTTCTTT CASSRVGVAEAFF
. TRBJ1-2 TRBV4-1 . TGCGCCAGCAGCCAATTGACCTTGGGCGGCTACACCTTC CASSQLTLGGYTF
TRBD2 TRBJ2-5 TRBV27 . TGTGCCAGCAGTTTAAGGGAGGGGGAGACCCAGTACTTC CASSLREGETQYF
TRBD1 TRBJ1-2 TRBV7-9 . TGTGCCAGCAGCATCGGCCGGGACAGGGTCGGCTATGGCTACACCTTC CASSIGRDRVGYGYTF
TRBD1 TRBJ2-2 TRBV28 . TGTGCCAGCAGTTTTTGGGCAGGGGGCTCCACCGGGGAGCTGTTTTTT CASSFWAGGSTGELFF
. TRBJ2-2 TRBV6-5 once TGTGCCAGCAGGCGACGGATGAACACCGGGGAGCTGTTTTTT CASRRRMNTGELFF
TRBD1 TRBJ1-5 TRBV10-3 . TGTGCCATCACCCCGGACAGGGAGGGCCAGCCCCAGCATTTT CAITPDREGQPQHF
. TRBJ2-3 TRBV7-2 . TGTGCCAGCAGCCCCCATTCAAGCACAGATACGCAGTATTTT CASSPHSSTDTQYF
. TRBJ2-7 TRBV18 . TGTGCCAGCTCACCACCAGCTGGGGAAAGCTCCTACGAGCAGTACTTC CASSPPAGESSYEQYF
TRBD1 TRBJ1-2 TRBV28 . TGTGCCAGCAGTCGCGCTCCACAGGGGGCAGAGGGCTACACCTTC CASSRAPQGAEGYTF
. TRBJ2-1 TRBV4-1 . TGCGCCAGCAGCCTTGTAGGCCGGGCGTACAATGAGCAGTTCTTC CASSLVGRAYNEQFF
. TRBJ1-2 TRBV19 . TGTGCCAGTAGAAATCCGGGAGCCTATGGCTACACCTTC CASRNPGAYGYTF
. TRBJ2-4 TRBV30 few TGTGCCTGGAGGGTGGGAGTCATTCAGTACTTC CAWRVGVIQYF
TRBD2 TRBJ2-7 TRBV4-1 . TGCGCCAGCAGCCAGCCTCTAGCGGGAAGTTCCTACGAGCAGTACTTC CASSQPLAGSSYEQYF
. TRBJ2-3 TRBV5-4 . TGTGCCAGCAGCTTGGAAAGGACGGGACGCACAGATACGCAGTATTTT CASSLERTGRTDTQYF
TRBD1 TRBJ1-1 TRBV7-9 . TGTGCCAGCAGCCCGGACAGGTTGGCCACTGAAGCTTTCTTT CASSPDRLATEAFF
. TRBJ2-7 TRBV28 . TGTGCCAGCAGCTTAGGGACCTTCTACGAGCAGTACTTC CASSLGTFYEQYF
. TRBJ2-7 TRBV28 . TGTGCCAGCAGTTCGTCGGGGATTCGTGCCTACGAGCAGTACTTC CASSSSGIRAYEQYF
TRBD1 TRBJ2-7 TRBV19 . TGTGCCAGTAGTATGGACAGGGGGTACGAGCAGTACTTC CASSMDRGYEQYF
. TRBJ1-5 TRBV5-8 . TGTGCCAGCAGCTTGGAGGGCTATTATAGCAATCAGCCCCAGCATTTT CASSLEGYYSNQPQHF
. TRBJ2-1 TRBV5-6 . TGTGCCAGCAGCTTCGGGTTGGCAGGGACGTACAATGAGCAGTTCTTC CASSFGLAGTYNEQFF